This T cell receptor beta chain was recorded in a study of T-cell reconstitution after alpha-beta-depleted transplantation in children. The length of the CDR3 is 18 residues. Trimming took 7 bases from V and 2 from J; bases not matched to a gene: 16. Germline-derived CDR1 and CDR2 are DFQATT and SNEGSKA (reference sequence). Ten or more counts support this clonotype. As it was prepared, the TCRbeta library received unique molecular identifiers. TCRdb fed the PCR reads into MiXCR, producing one record per CDR3 protein. Of approximately 640,000 distinct CDR3 sequences in the sample, roughly 17% were seen once.

This TCR derives from a human donor who donated a stem cell graft to a child with acute myeloid leukemia. The rearrangement links TRBV20-1 to TRBJ2-5, with 13 bases fitting TRBD2. This sample comprised PBMCs from the stem cell graft donor, obtained from the stem cell graft. The CDR3 reads CSGLDPTSGGLKQETQYF. CDR3 coding DNA: TGCAGTGGGCTAGACCCGACTAGCGGGGGGCTCAAACAAGAGACCCAGTACTTC.